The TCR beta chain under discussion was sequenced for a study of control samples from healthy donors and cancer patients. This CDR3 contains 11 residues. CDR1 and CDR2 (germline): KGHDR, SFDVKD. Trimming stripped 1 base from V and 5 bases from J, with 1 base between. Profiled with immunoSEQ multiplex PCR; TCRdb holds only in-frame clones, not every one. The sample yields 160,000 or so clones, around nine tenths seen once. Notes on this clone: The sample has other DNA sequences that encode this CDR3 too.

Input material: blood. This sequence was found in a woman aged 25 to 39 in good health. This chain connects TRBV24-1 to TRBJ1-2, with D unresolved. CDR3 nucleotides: TGTGCCACCAGTGATTTATATGGCTACACCTTC. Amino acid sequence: CATSDLYGYTF.